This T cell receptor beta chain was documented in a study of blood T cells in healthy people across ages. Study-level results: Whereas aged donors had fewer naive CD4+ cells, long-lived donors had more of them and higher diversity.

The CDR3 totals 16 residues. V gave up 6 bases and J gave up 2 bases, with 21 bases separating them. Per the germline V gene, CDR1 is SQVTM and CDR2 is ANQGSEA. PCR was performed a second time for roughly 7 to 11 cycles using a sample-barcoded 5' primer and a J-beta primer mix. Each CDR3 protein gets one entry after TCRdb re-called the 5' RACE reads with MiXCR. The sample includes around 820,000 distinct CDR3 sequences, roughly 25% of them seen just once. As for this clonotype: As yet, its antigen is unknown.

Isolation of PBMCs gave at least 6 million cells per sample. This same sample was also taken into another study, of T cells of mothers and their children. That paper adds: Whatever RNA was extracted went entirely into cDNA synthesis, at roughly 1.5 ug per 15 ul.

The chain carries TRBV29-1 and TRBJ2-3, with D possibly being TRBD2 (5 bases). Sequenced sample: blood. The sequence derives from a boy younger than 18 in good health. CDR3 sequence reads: CSVARTEKIHTDTQYF. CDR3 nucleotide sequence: TGCAGCGTCGCTCGGACTGAAAAGATTCACACAGATACGCAGTATTTT.